Shown below are 31 T cell receptor beta chains from a single sample sequenced in a study of T cells after yellow fever vaccination. TCRdb recomputed calls from the 5' RACE reads with MiXCR, one row per CDR3 protein. The table shows roughly 63,000 distinct CDR3 sequences, with approximately 7.4% occurring only once. The sample was CD8+ T cells sorted from PBMCs, taken 15 days after the yellow fever booster vaccination. Source of these receptors: a man aged 30 to 39 who received the YFV17D yellow fever vaccine.

This clonotype was recorded at least ten times. The rearrangement links TRBV12-3 or TRBV12-4 to TRBJ2-1; 12 bases line up with TRBD2. The V gene end was trimmed by 6 bases and the J gene end by 4 bases; junction bases not matched to a gene: 4. The CDR3 runs to 15 residues. The chain's CDR3 is CASRILAGGYNEQFF. The DNA of the CDR3 is TGTGCCAGCAGGATACTAGCGGGAGGTTACAATGAGCAGTTCTTC.

This clonotype was counted at least ten times. V gene TRBV5-1 combines with J gene TRBJ2-1, with D possibly matching TRBD2 (5 bases). Per the germline V gene, CDR1 is SGHRS and CDR2 is YFSETQ. This CDR3 contains 15 residues. V was clipped by 4 bases and J by 5 bases, with 16 bases between them. CDR3 nucleotide sequence: TGCGCCAGCAGCCCCTATCCGGACTCGAACAATGAGCAGTTCTTC. Translation: CASSPYPDSNNEQFF.

This clonotype occurred many times. The chain employs TRBV5-6 and TRBJ2-1; a possible D gene is TRBD2 (6 bases). V was cut by 2 bases and J by 8 bases, with 23 bases left in between. The CDR3 has 17 amino acids. In germline, CDR1 is SGHDT, CDR2 YYEEEE. CDR3 protein: CASSFIQGGRVFDEQFF. The DNA of the CDR3 is TGTGCCAGCAGCTTTATCCAAGGAGGGAGAGTCTTCGATGAGCAGTTCTTC.

As for this clonotype: This may come from a read error, since a much larger clone is one base off. The J gene is TRBJ2-1, the V gene TRBV7-3, with 7 positions matching TRBD2. V shed 5 bases and J 5 bases; nucleotides not matched to a gene: 9. The CDR3 is 15 residues long. CDR1 is SGHTA and CDR2 is FQGTGA in the germline V gene. The CDR3 sequence is CASSPLEGGDNEQFF. In DNA, the CDR3 is TGTGCCAGCAGCCCCCTAGAGGGAGGGGACAATGAGCAGTTCTTC. The entire variable domain, with the rest obtained from reference TRBV7-3 and TRBJ2-1, is as follows: GAGVSQTPSNKVTEKGKYVELRCDPISGHTALYWYRQSLGQGPEFLIYFQGTGAADDSGLPNDRFFAVRPEGSVSTLKIQRTERGDSAVYLCASSPLEGGDNEQFFGPGTRLTVL.

The sample holds a few counts of this clonotype. The chain is built from TRBV20-1 and TRBJ2-2; 8 nucleotides match TRBD1. The J segment lost 1 base and the V segment lost 5 bases, leaving 9 bases of the junction unmatched. The CDR3 has 16 residues. CDR1 and CDR2 from the germline V gene are DFQATT and SNEGSKA (reference sequence). The CDR3 nucleotides are TGCAGTGCTCACCTTCCCGGGACAGGGAACACCGGGGAGCTGTTTTTT. This encodes CSAHLPGTGNTGELFF.

With respect to this clonotype: Its ends do not fully match the called genes, so a read error is possible. The rearrangement joins TRBV5-7 to TRBJ2-7, with unresolved D. TRBV5-7 is placed among ORFs of uncertain function. The CDR3 totals 13 residues. The CDR3 loop is CASSPGRSCEQYF. The CDR3 bases are TGTGCCAGCAGCCCCGGACGCTCCTGCGAGCAGTACTTC.

The chain couples TRBV7-8 to TRBJ2-1, with 9 positions matching TRBD2. Germline V gives CDR1 SGHVS, CDR2 FQNEAQ. Unmatched junction bases numbered 2, after V lost 7 bases and J lost 1 base. The CDR3 extends over 14 amino acids. CDR3 residues: CASKTSGSYNEQFF. The CDR3 coding sequence is TGTGCCAGCAAGACTAGCGGATCCTACAATGAGCAGTTCTTC.

This clonotype came up many times. For the CDR3, the DNA is TGTGCCAGCAGCCCAGAGGTCTCCTACAATGAGCAGTTCTTC. Its protein product is CASSPEVSYNEQFF. The rearrangement joins TRBV28 to TRBJ2-1; no definite D call. The germline CDR1 and CDR2 sequences are MDHEN and SYDVKM. V was cut by 6 bases and J by 0 bases, with 9 bases left in between. This CDR3 is built from 14 residues.

There are many counts of this clonotype. This sequence joins TRBV12-3 or TRBV12-4 and TRBJ2-5; D call uncertain. The V and J ends lost 5 bases and 0 bases respectively, with 7 bases between them. The CDR3 spans 13 residues. The CDR3 spells CASSAVYQETQYF. CDR3 bases: TGTGCCAGCAGTGCTGTGTACCAAGAGACCCAGTACTTC.

This clonotype occurred many times. This rearrangement joins TRBV7-2 to TRBJ2-7; D perhaps matches TRBD2 (5 bases). Germline V CDR1 and CDR2: SGHTA, FQGNSA. The germline V and J ends were trimmed by 7 bases and 4 bases, with 14 bases remaining between them. This CDR3 spans 13 amino acids. CDR3 nucleotides: TGTGCCAGCACCTCAAGCGGACTTTACGAGCAGTACTTC. Its translation: CASTSSGLYEQYF.

The chain couples TRBV9 to TRBJ1-2; tentatively, D is TRBD1 (5 bases). Trimming left V 0 bases short and J 3 bases short, with 12 bases between. Germline V gives CDR1 SGDLS, CDR2 YYNGEE. The length of the CDR3 is 15 residues. The CDR3: CASSVEGLGDYGYTF. The CDR3 coding sequence is TGTGCCAGCAGCGTAGAGGGATTGGGGGACTATGGCTACACCTTC.

Judged by abundance, this clonotype is medium-sized. This chain uses TRBV12-3 or TRBV12-4 with TRBJ2-1; 9 bases are shared with TRBD2. This CDR3 region has 19 residues. J was trimmed by 4 bases and V by 1 base; bases with no gene match: 14. The CDR3 spells CASSLELAGLGDLYNEQFF. As DNA, the CDR3 is TGTGCCAGCAGTTTAGAACTAGCGGGCTTGGGGGACCTTTACAATGAGCAGTTCTTC.

This clonotype was seen repeatedly, ten times or more. The chain couples TRBV4-3 to TRBJ1-1; D may be TRBD1 (6 bases). The germline V and J ends were trimmed by 4 bases and 5 bases, with 20 bases remaining between them. The germline CDR1 and CDR2 sequences are LGHNA and YSLEER. This CDR3 is 16 amino acids long. The CDR3 loop reads CASSLLIGQGQTEAFF. The CDR3 DNA follows: TGCGCCAGCAGCCTCTTAATAGGGCAGGGGCAGACTGAAGCTTTCTTT.

Ten or more counts support this clonotype. The CDR3 bases are TGTGCCATCAGTGGCATCGGCTTCACAGGGAGTAAGGCATATGTGACGCAGTACTTC. Protein product: CAISGIGFTGSKAYVTQYF. The rearrangement links TRBV10-3 to TRBJ2-7, with D tentatively TRBD1 (6 bases). The CDR3 is made up of 19 amino acids. V was pared by 4 bases and J by 9 bases, with 34 bases between. Germline V gene lookup returns CDR1 ENHRY and CDR2 SYGVKD.

This clonotype showed up many times. The DNA of the CDR3 is TGTGCCAGCAGTTTATGGGGCCTGAGCTCCTACAATGAGCAGTTCTTC. Protein: CASSLWGLSSYNEQFF. The J gene is TRBJ2-1, the V gene TRBV27; D possibly corresponds to TRBD1 (5 bases). V was clipped by 1 base and J by 0 bases, with 10 bases between them. The CDR3 is 16 residues long. The germline gives CDR1 MNHEY, CDR2 SMNVEV (reference sequence).

This clonotype has ten or more counts. The DNA for the CDR3 is TGTGCCAGAAGCTTCATAAGCGGGGTCGGGTCCTACAATGAGCAGTTCTTC. Its translation is CARSFISGVGSYNEQFF. The chain uses TRBV5-3 and TRBJ2-1; TRBD2 matches 7 bases. TRBV5-3 has ORF status, its function being uncertain. V was pared by 2 bases and J by 1 base, with 9 bases of the junction left unmatched. The CDR3 has 17 amino acids.

The table lists this clonotype with many counts. The V call is TRBV27, the J call TRBJ2-7, with D tentatively TRBD2 (6 bases). The CDR3 is 15 residues long. Germline lookup yields CDR1 MNHEY and CDR2 SMNVEV (reference sequence). V shed 5 bases and J shed 0 bases, with 14 bases lying between them. The chain's CDR3 is CASSRGAGSSYEQYF. The CDR3 bases are TGTGCCAGCAGTCGAGGCGCGGGGAGCTCCTACGAGCAGTACTTC.

This clonotype was recorded a few times. The chain employs TRBV4-3 and TRBJ2-7; either TRBD1 or TRBD2 may fit D (5 bases each). This CDR3 is built from 13 residues. V lost 0 bases to trimming and J lost 6 bases, with 9 bases between them. The V gene's germline CDR1 is LGHNA and CDR2 YSLEER. The CDR3 protein is CASSQDEGREQYF. As DNA, the CDR3 is TGCGCCAGCAGCCAAGACGAGGGACGCGAGCAGTACTTC.

This clonotype came up many times. The chain is built from TRBV4-3 and TRBJ2-7; D possibly corresponds to TRBD2 (5 bases). The CDR3 totals 15 residues. In germline, CDR1 is LGHNA, CDR2 YSLEER. Trimming removed 1 base at V and 1 base at J, with 11 bases between. The CDR3 region has the DNA TGCGCCAGCAGCCAAGGAAGGACTGGATCCTACGAGCAGTACTTC. Amino acid sequence: CASSQGRTGSYEQYF.

This clonotype was detected only a few times. This chain connects TRBV14 to TRBJ2-7; D is undetermined. The ends were cut back, 2 bases at V and 1 base at J, with 6 bases in the middle. The CDR3 runs to 13 residues. Germline-derived CDR1 and CDR2 are SGHDN and FVKESK. This CDR3 reads CASSQYLSYEQYF. CDR3 nucleotide sequence: TGTGCCAGCAGCCAATATCTGTCCTACGAGCAGTACTTC.

The chain employs TRBV27 and TRBJ2-2; 9 bases are a match to TRBD2. The CDR3 covers 18 residues. The V gene end was trimmed by 2 bases and the J gene end by 0 bases; junction bases not matched to a gene: 7. Germline V lookup: CDR1 MNHEY, CDR2 SMNVEV (reference sequence). CDR3 sequence reads: CASSLGLAGWANTGELFF. The CDR3 DNA sequence: TGTGCCAGCAGTTTAGGGCTAGCGGGATGGGCGAACACCGGGGAGCTGTTTTTT.

This clonotype was seen repeatedly, ten times or more. The chain combines TRBV27 with TRBJ2-7; D may be TRBD1 (6 bases). The CDR3 loop spans 14 amino acids. V dropped 2 bases and J dropped 1 base, with 9 bases sitting between them. Germline V CDR1 and CDR2: MNHEY, SMNVEV (reference sequence). CDR3 in amino acids: CASSLGGQSYEQYF. The DNA for the CDR3 is TGTGCCAGCAGTTTAGGGGGCCAATCCTACGAGCAGTACTTC.

The gene calls are TRBV20-1 and TRBJ2-1, with 10 bases identical to TRBD2. Germline V CDR1 and CDR2: DFQATT, SNEGSKA (reference sequence). The V gene end was trimmed by 5 bases and the J gene end by 2 bases; junction bases not matched to a gene: 6. CDR3 size: 15 residues. CDR3 loop: CSADGTSEAYNEQFF. CDR3 sequence (DNA): TGCAGTGCTGACGGGACTAGCGAAGCCTACAATGAGCAGTTCTTC.

The table lists this clonotype with many counts. The chain links TRBV4-3 to TRBJ2-5, with a tentative D call TRBD2 (6 bases). This CDR3 contains 13 residues. The germline V gene encodes CDR1 LGHNA and CDR2 YSLEER. V lost 3 bases, J lost 2 bases, and 7 bases lay in between. As DNA, the CDR3 is TGCGCCAGCAGCCAGGGACTTCAAGAGACCCAGTACTTC. Its translation is CASSQGLQETQYF.

By frequency in the sample, this clonotype is large. The chain links TRBV14 to TRBJ2-7, with 7 bases lining up with TRBD2. CDR1 is SGHDN and CDR2 is FVKESK in the germline V gene. The CDR3 runs to 14 residues. V dropped 4 bases and J dropped 0; count of bases not matched to a gene: 3. As DNA, the CDR3 is TGTGCCAGCAGCCGGGACTACCCCTCCTACGAGCAGTACTTC. It specifies CASSRDYPSYEQYF.

This clonotype was counted many times. The chain has TRBV20-1 and TRBJ2-7; perhaps TRBD2 as D (5 bases). V dropped 4 bases and J dropped 6 bases, with 10 bases sitting between them. CDR3 length: 11 amino acids. In germline, CDR1 is DFQATT, CDR2 SNEGSKA (reference sequence). The CDR3 coding sequence is TGCAGTGCTAAAGCGGCCCTCGAGCAGTACTTC. Translated, it gives CSAKAALEQYF.

This clonotype was seen ten or more times. The chain employs TRBV4-3 and TRBJ1-2; 10 bases line up with TRBD1. J was trimmed by 4 bases and V by 3 bases; bases with no gene match: 8. Germline V gene data show CDR1 as LGHNA and CDR2 as YSLEER. The CDR3 is 16 residues long. CDR3 DNA: TGCGCCAGCAGCCACTCCGGGACAGGGGAGGGCTATGGCTACACCTTC. It specifies CASSHSGTGEGYGYTF.

This clonotype was observed at least ten times. The V and J genes are TRBV20-1 and TRBJ2-7, with a weak D call TRBD2 (6 bases). The germline V gene encodes CDR1 DFQATT and CDR2 SNEGSKA (reference sequence). There are 13 residues in the CDR3. The germline V and J ends were trimmed by 1 base and 4 bases, with 11 bases remaining between them. CDR3 region: CSARGLDRYEQYF. Written as DNA, the CDR3 is TGCAGTGCTAGAGGACTAGATAGGTACGAGCAGTACTTC.

Comments on this clonotype: This may be a read error: a much more frequent sequence differs by one nucleotide. J is TRBJ2-7 and V is TRBV2; D is perhaps TRBD1 or TRBD2 (6 bases each). This CDR3 contains 16 residues. The germline V gene encodes CDR1 SNHLY and CDR2 FYNNEI. V was cut by 5 bases and J by 6 bases, with 23 bases left in between. This chain's CDR3 is CASSFPGGGNSIEQYF. The CDR3 nucleotides read TGTGCCAGCAGTTTTCCCGGAGGGGGGAATTCCATCGAGCAGTACTTC.

This clonotype was counted only a few times. The CDR3 spells CASSPSFGTSGSPGELFF. DNA for the CDR3: TGTGCCAGCAGCCCTAGCTTCGGGACTAGCGGGAGCCCCGGGGAGCTGTTTTTT. J is TRBJ2-2 and V is TRBV7-6; 14 nucleotides align to TRBD2. V dropped 5 bases and J dropped 6; count of bases not matched to a gene: 11. Per germline, CDR1 SGHVS and CDR2 FNYEAQ. The CDR3 runs to 18 residues.

This clonotype was seen at least ten times. The chain joins TRBV20-1 to TRBJ2-1, with 12 bases matching TRBD2. The germline CDR1 and CDR2 sequences are DFQATT and SNEGSKA (reference sequence). CDR3 length equals 16 residues. Trimming removed 0 bases from V and 7 bases from J; junction bases left unmatched: 7. The DNA for the CDR3 is TGCAGTGCTAGAGATGCGGCCGGGACTAGCGGGAATGAGCAGTTCTTC. Translation gives CSARDAAGTSGNEQFF.